These T cell receptor beta chains were read from a single sample in a study of blood T cells in healthy people across ages. TCRdb ran MiXCR on the 5' RACE reads and lists one entry per CDR3 protein. The sample lists about 630,000 distinct CDR3 sequences, 20% to 25% seen once, with under 4% in the top ten. The sample comprised blood. These TCRs come from a man aged 65 to 79 in good health. CDR3s include the opening cysteine and the closing phenylalanine or tryptophan. A D gene is named only where the DNA matches it firmly. Clone size is not always given. Where it is, it says once, few, many or a class for expanded clones.

>-|TRBJ2-5|TRBV7-6|17|-
CASSFSKGIPAQETQYF
TGTGCCAGCAGCTTTTCGAAGGGGATACCGGCGCAAGAGACCCAGTACTTC
>few|TRBJ1-4|TRBV20-1|14|TRBD1
CSATPDRANEKLFF
TGCAGTGCTACCCCGGACAGGGCCAATGAAAAACTGTTTTTT
>few|TRBJ2-1|TRBV7-2|15|TRBD1
CASSEPGQLYNEQFF
TGTGCCAGCAGCGAACCGGGACAGCTCTACAATGAGCAGTTCTTC
>-|TRBJ2-7|TRBV29-1|11|-
CSVVAQYEQYF
TGCAGCGTTGTGGCACAATACGAGCAGTACTTC
>few|TRBJ2-7|TRBV29-1|14|-
CSVEVRRGGYEQYF
TGCAGCGTTGAAGTACGTCGGGGAGGCTACGAGCAGTACTTC
>many|TRBJ1-4|TRBV29-1|14|-
CSVDLIQGTEKLFF
TGCAGCGTTGACTTGATCCAGGGGACTGAAAAACTGTTTTTT
>-|TRBJ2-1|TRBV5-1|16|TRBD2
CASSLEGSGNRNEQFF
TGCGCCAGCAGCTTGGAGGGTAGCGGGAACCGCAATGAGCAGTTCTTC
>few|TRBJ1-2|TRBV10-3|16|-
CAISEPGSTQENGYTF
TGTGCCATCAGTGAGCCAGGGTCTACCCAGGAGAATGGCTACACCTTC
>-|TRBJ2-7|TRBV6-6|14|TRBD1
CASSYGTVVYEQYF
TGTGCCAGCAGTTACGGGACAGTTGTATACGAGCAGTACTTC
>few|TRBJ2-3|TRBV7-9|14|-
CASSIRAYTDTQYF
TGTGCCAGCAGCATTAGGGCTTACACAGATACGCAGTATTTT
>-|TRBJ2-5|TRBV2|14|TRBD2
CAGSEGLAGETQYF
TGTGCCGGCAGTGAGGGACTAGCGGGAGAGACCCAGTACTTC
>-|TRBJ2-5|TRBV5-1|20|TRBD2
CASSLAPLQRLAGLQETQYF
TGCGCCAGCAGCTTAGCCCCGCTGCAGAGGCTAGCGGGTCTACAAGAGACCCAGTACTTC
>-|TRBJ2-7|TRBV7-2|15|TRBD2
CASSSQTSGPYEQYF
TGTGCCAGCAGCTCTCAGACTAGCGGTCCCTACGAGCAGTACTTC
>few|TRBJ1-6|TRBV25-1|13|-
CASSAGYNSPLHF
TGTGCCAGCAGTGCAGGGTATAATTCACCCCTCCACTTT
>few|TRBJ2-7|TRBV18|14|-
CASSPPSAPYEQYF
TGTGCCAGCTCACCACCGTCGGCACCCTACGAGCAGTACTTC
>-|TRBJ2-2|TRBV2|16|TRBD1
CASSLQGARNTGELFF
TGTGCCAGCAGTCTACAGGGGGCCAGGAACACCGGGGAGCTGTTTTTT
>-|TRBJ1-2|TRBV12-3/TRBV12-4|15|-
CASSLGGGPKYGYTF
TGTGCCAGCAGTTTAGGCGGGGGGCCGAAATATGGCTACACCTTC
>many|TRBJ2-5|TRBV6-6|12|-
CASSYGGETQYF
TGTGCCAGCAGTTATGGCGGAGAGACCCAGTACTTC
>-|TRBJ2-5|TRBV5-6|17|-
CASSHEGRGRSSETQYF
TGTGCCAGCAGCCATGAGGGGCGGGGGCGATCGTCAGAGACCCAGTACTTC
>-|TRBJ2-3|TRBV11-3|17|TRBD1
CASSYSPRTGATDTQYF
TGTGCCAGCAGCTATAGTCCCAGGACAGGGGCCACAGATACGCAGTATTTT
>few|TRBJ2-1|TRBV7-2|16|TRBD2
CASSLVGTSVYNEQFF
TGTGCCAGCAGCTTAGTCGGGACTAGCGTCTACAATGAGCAGTTCTTC
>-|TRBJ2-2|TRBV6-2/TRBV6-3|13|TRBD1
CASKTGGTGELFF
TGTGCCAGCAAAACAGGGGGCACCGGGGAGCTGTTTTTT
>few|TRBJ2-3|TRBV20-1|16|TRBD2
CSARAPGLGRTDTQYF
TGCAGTGCTAGGGCTCCGGGACTAGGGCGCACAGATACGCAGTATTTT
>few|TRBJ2-7|TRBV6-2/TRBV6-3|17|TRBD2
CASSSPGTSGSTYEQYF
TGTGCCAGCAGTTCCCCCGGGACTAGCGGATCAACCTACGAGCAGTACTTC
>few|TRBJ2-7|TRBV5-1|15|-
CAGSLEAGLTYEQYF
TGCGCCGGCAGCCTGGAAGCGGGCCTAACCTACGAGCAGTACTTC
>-|TRBJ2-4|TRBV27|17|TRBD1
CASSPLRDRGRSDIQYF
TGTGCCAGCAGTCCCCTCCGGGACAGGGGGCGCTCAGACATTCAGTACTTC
>-|TRBJ2-1|TRBV10-3|16|TRBD2
CAISARLAGVGNEQFF
TGTGCCATCAGTGCCCGACTAGCGGGAGTCGGTAATGAGCAGTTCTTC
>-|TRBJ2-7|TRBV29-1|13|-
CSAVPTGHYEQYF
TGCAGCGCCGTCCCCACAGGCCACTACGAGCAGTACTTC
>-|TRBJ2-7|TRBV3-1|13|TRBD1
CASRTGTGSEQYF
TGTGCCAGCAGAACCGGGACAGGGTCCGAGCAGTACTTC
>-|TRBJ2-2|TRBV5-5|14|-
CASSLRDGTGELFF
TGTGCCAGCAGCTTGCGGGACGGTACCGGGGAGCTGTTTTTT
>few|TRBJ2-1|TRBV5-1|14|TRBD2
CASSLGTSSHEQFF
TGCGCCAGCAGCTTGGGGACTAGTTCGCATGAGCAGTTCTTC
>few|TRBJ2-1|TRBV4-2|16|TRBD2
CASSQATSGPYNEQFF
TGTGCCAGCAGCCAAGCGACTAGCGGGCCTTACAATGAGCAGTTCTTC
>few|TRBJ2-1|TRBV5-1|17|TRBD2
CASSSDTSGGEGNEQFF
TGCGCCAGCAGCTCCGATACTAGCGGGGGTGAGGGAAATGAGCAGTTCTTC
>few|TRBJ1-1|TRBV20-1|12|-
CSARGGLTEAFF
TGCAGTGCTAGAGGGGGGTTGACTGAAGCTTTCTTT
>few|TRBJ2-2|TRBV10-2|13|-
CASSEGDTGELFF
TGCGCCAGCAGTGAGGGGGACACCGGGGAGCTGTTTTTT
>-|TRBJ2-2|TRBV20-1|14|-
CSARGRENTGELFF
TGCAGTGCTAGGGGGCGGGAGAACACCGGGGAGCTGTTTTTT
>-|TRBJ2-1|TRBV28|13|-
CASSRNPGNEQFF
TGTGCCAGCAGCCGGAACCCCGGCAATGAGCAGTTCTTC
>many|TRBJ2-1|TRBV7-2|11|-
CASSLKTEQFF
TGTGCCAGCAGCTTAAAAACTGAGCAGTTCTTC
>-|TRBJ2-2|TRBV20-1|12|TRBD1
CSGRQGLGELFF
TGCAGTGGTAGACAGGGTCTCGGGGAGCTGTTTTTT
>-|TRBJ1-4|TRBV18|15|TRBD1
CASSPDRVDNEKLFF
TGTGCCAGCTCACCCGACAGGGTGGATAATGAAAAACTGTTTTTT
>few|TRBJ2-7|TRBV20-1|15|TRBD1
CSARVPGTGSYEQYF
TGCAGTGCTAGAGTTCCAGGGACAGGCTCCTACGAGCAGTACTTC
>medium-sized|TRBJ2-5|TRBV6-5|15|-
CASSYSSGLGETQYF
TGTGCCAGCAGTTACTCTAGCGGCCTAGGGGAGACCCAGTACTTC
>few|TRBJ2-7|TRBV20-1|15|-
CSARNRETGTYEQYF
TGCAGTGCTAGAAACAGGGAAACCGGGACATACGAGCAGTACTTC
>once|TRBJ2-1|TRBV9|14|-
CASSPGRDGGEQFF
TGTGCCAGCAGCCCCGGCCGGGACGGAGGTGAGCAGTTCTTC
>once|TRBJ1-2|TRBV5-1|12|-
CASREEGDGYTF
TGCGCCAGCAGAGAGGAGGGGGACGGCTACACCTTC
>many|TRBJ2-6|TRBV28|14|-
CASRTNSGANVLTF
TGTGCCAGCAGGACTAACTCTGGGGCCAACGTCCTGACTTTC
>once|TRBJ2-3|TRBV30|14|-
CAWSKGLSTDTQYF
TGTGCCTGGAGTAAGGGACTCAGCACAGATACGCAGTATTTT
>few|TRBJ2-5|TRBV20-1|14|TRBD2
CSARPSGTQETQYF
TGCAGTGCTAGGCCTAGCGGGACTCAAGAGACCCAGTACTTC
>-|TRBJ2-2|TRBV9|17|-
CASSVGSGTRWAGELFF
TGTGCCAGCAGCGTAGGGAGCGGGACAAGGTGGGCCGGGGAGCTGTTTTTT
>few|TRBJ2-7|TRBV9|13|-
CASSVEEGYEQYF
TGTGCCAGCAGCGTAGAGGAGGGCTACGAGCAGTACTTC